Below are 14 T cell receptor beta chains sequenced from a single sample in a study of read filtering for tumor transcriptome and immune sequencing. The library was built from 400 ng RNA with molecular barcoded adaptors for alpha/delta and beta/gamma chains. TCRdb redid the calling of the reads with MiXCR, one entry per CDR3 protein. Of tens of thousands of distinct CDR3 sequences detected, roughly a fifth appear once; the ten largest clones hold about 14%. The sequenced sample was a population of CD138-negative cells sorted from bone marrow. The receptors stem from a donor aged 40 or older with multiple myeloma.

This clonotype was observed many times. V is TRBV7-8 and J is TRBJ1-1, with TRBD1 as a possible D gene (5 bases). CDR3 length equals 15 residues. The ends were cut back, 4 bases at V and 0 bases at J, with 12 bases in the middle. Germline CDR1 SGHVS, CDR2 FQNEAQ. CDR3 region: CASSSRQLMNTEAFF. In DNA, the CDR3 is TGTGCCAGCAGCTCCCGACAGTTAATGAACACTGAAGCTTTCTTT.

This clonotype was detected only a few times. The conserved phenylalanine or tryptophan normally closing the CDR3 is absent here, so this likely arose from a read error. The V call is TRBV20-1, the J call TRBJ1-4, with 8 bases matching TRBD1. Per the germline V gene, CDR1 is DFQATT and CDR2 is SNEGSKA (reference sequence). CDR3 length equals 15 residues. CDR3 bases: TGCAGCGCTACTCTGGACAGGGCAACTAATGAAAAACTGTTTTTG. Protein sequence: CSATLDRATNEKLFL.

The rearrangement joins TRBV28 to TRBJ2-2; TRBD1 matches at 7 bases. Germline V gene sequence: CDR1 MDHEN, CDR2 SYDVKM. This CDR3 has 15 residues. V lost 3 bases, J lost 6 bases, and 7 bases stayed unmatched. CDR3 protein: CASSFLDRQAGELFF. In nucleotides, the CDR3 is TGTGCCAGCAGTTTCTTGGACAGGCAGGCCGGGGAGCTGTTTTTT.

There are many counts of this clonotype. The rearrangement links TRBV11-2 to TRBJ2-7; TRBD2 matches at 7 bases. The germline CDR1 and CDR2 sequences are SGHAT and FQNNGV. The CDR3 contains 14 residues. Trimming took 5 bases from V and 0 from J; bases not matched to a gene: 4. The CDR3 loop is CASSRGGSSYEQYF. CDR3 coding DNA: TGTGCCAGCAGCCGGGGCGGGAGCTCCTACGAGCAGTACTTC.

The chain uses TRBV6-5 and TRBJ1-5, with 7 nucleotides matching TRBD1. V was pared by 8 bases and J by 5 bases, with 9 bases of the junction left unmatched. CDR1 is MNHEY, CDR2 SVGAGI, per germline. The CDR3 length is 14 residues. This chain's CDR3 is CASSRQGGDQPQHF. CDR3 DNA sequence: TGTGCCAGCTCCCGGCAGGGGGGAGATCAGCCCCAGCATTTT.

This clonotype was seen ten or more times. The chain is built from TRBV27 and TRBJ2-7; D is unresolved. V shed 9 bases and J shed 6 bases, with 9 bases lying between them. The CDR3 runs 10 residues. In germline, CDR1 is MNHEY, CDR2 SMNVEV (reference sequence). For the CDR3, the DNA is TGTGCCAGTGGACGGGCCGAGCAGTACTTC. The encoded protein is CASGRAEQYF.

This clonotype has a count of ten or more. The chain carries TRBV13 and TRBJ2-3, with D unclear. This CDR3 contains 13 residues. Germline V gives CDR1 PRHDT, CDR2 FYEKMQ (reference sequence). The ends were cut back, 3 bases at V and 9 bases at J, with 13 bases in the middle. CDR3 in amino acids: CASSLTGTRTQYF. CDR3 DNA: TGTGCCAGCAGCTTGACCGGCACACGAACGCAGTATTTT. The full variable domain, its missing parts supplied by reference TRBV13 and TRBJ2-3, is AAGVIQSPRHLIKEKRETATLKCYPIPRHDTVYWYQQGPGQDPQFLISFYEKMQSDKGSIPDRFSAQQFSDYHSELNMSSLELGDSALYFCASSLTGTRTQYFGPGTRLTVL.

This clonotype was observed a handful of times. The V gene is TRBV10-3, the J gene TRBJ1-1, with D perhaps TRBD1 (6 bases). CDR3 size: 15 residues. Trimming pared 2 bases from V and 4 bases from J, leaving 14 bases between. Germline V gene sequence: CDR1 ENHRY, CDR2 SYGVKD. The CDR3 loop reads CAISERDRGGTEAFF. CDR3 nucleotides: TGTGCCATCAGTGAGAGGGATAGAGGGGGCACTGAAGCTTTCTTT.

This clonotype occurred many times. The chain recombines TRBV7-8 with TRBJ1-2, with D possibly being TRBD1 (6 bases). The germline CDR1 and CDR2 sequences are SGHVS and FQNEAQ. Trimming took 1 base from V and 5 from J, leaving 11 bases between them. This CDR3 contains 14 residues. Here the CDR3 DNA reads TGTGCCAGCAGCTTAGGGACAGATTCATATGGCTACACCTTC. Translated: CASSLGTDSYGYTF.

Many counts were recorded for this clonotype. The chain uses TRBV29-1 and TRBJ2-1, with a weak D call TRBD1 (6 bases). Germline V lookup: CDR1 SQVTM, CDR2 ANQGSEA. CDR3 length: 16 residues. V lost 3 bases, J lost 0 bases, and 15 bases lay in between. CDR3 nucleotide sequence: TGCAGCGTTGAGGCTCTGACAGGAGACTCCTACAATGAGCAGTTCTTC. Its translation: CSVEALTGDSYNEQFF.

This clonotype was counted a few times. The V call is TRBV30, the J call TRBJ1-5, with D possibly matching TRBD1 (5 bases). The V and J ends lost 4 bases and 6 bases respectively, with 22 bases between them. CDR1 and CDR2 (germline): GTSNPN, SVGIG (reference sequence). This CDR3 contains 16 residues. The CDR3 reads CAWKLPGPSLSQPQHF. Here the CDR3 DNA reads TGTGCCTGGAAACTACCGGGACCAAGCCTGAGTCAGCCCCAGCATTTT.

This clonotype has at least ten counts. The chain links TRBV6-6 to TRBJ2-7; the match to TRBD1 covers 7 bases. There are 14 residues in the CDR3. V trimming: 5 bases; J trimming: 1 base; junction bases outside the gene matches: 5. The V gene's germline CDR1 is MNHNY and CDR2 SVGAGI (reference sequence). CDR3 protein: CASSPGQPSYEQYF. CDR3 DNA sequence: TGTGCCAGCAGTCCGGGACAGCCTTCCTACGAGCAGTACTTC.

This chain links TRBV29-1 with TRBJ1-3, with TRBD1 as a possible D gene (5 bases). V lost 3 bases to trimming and J lost 1 base, with 7 bases between them. In germline, CDR1 is SQVTM, CDR2 ANQGSEA. The CDR3 sequence is 13 residues long. The CDR3 region is CSVERGSGNTIYF. Here the CDR3 DNA reads TGCAGCGTTGAGAGGGGTTCTGGAAACACCATATATTTT.

The chain recombines TRBV5-1 with TRBJ2-7, with 7 bases lining up with TRBD1. The ends lost 0 bases at V and 3 bases at J; junction bases unmatched: 6. This CDR3 is 15 amino acids long. Germline V gives CDR1 SGHRS, CDR2 YFSETQ. In DNA form, the CDR3 reads TGCGCCAGCAGCTTGGCGGGACAGATTATCTACGAGCAGTACTTC. It specifies CASSLAGQIIYEQYF.